This TCR beta chain was sequenced during a study of T-cell reconstitution after alpha-beta-depleted transplantation in children. There are a few counts of this clonotype. The antigen remains undetermined. Germline-derived CDR1 and CDR2 are SGDLS and YYNGEE. Trimming pared 4 bases from V and 4 bases from J, leaving 8 bases between. This CDR3 contains 13 residues. Notes on the study in general: T-cell numbers and diversity, one year after transplant, stemmed largely from T cells that were newly produced. The high TCRbeta diversity at day 60 in some patients came from surviving recipient T cells and thymic progenitors. Alpha-beta T cells present about two months after transplant were reported to originate from several hundred expanded graft clones.

Unique molecular identifiers were incorporated into the prepared TCRbeta library. One entry per CDR3 protein, called by TCRdb with MiXCR from the PCR reads. Here the sample spans more than 90,000 distinct CDR3 sequences, about a tenth being singletons. The receptor was isolated from a boy between 2 and 10 years old with acute lymphoblastic leukemia, due to receive a stem cell transplant. The chain links TRBV9 to TRBJ2-2; D unresolved. The sequencing used PBMCs, collected before TCRalphabeta/CD19-depleted stem cell transplant. In DNA form, the CDR3 reads TGTGCCAGCAGCTTCCGTAGCACCGGGGAGCTGTTTTTT. Translating gives CASSFRSTGELFF.